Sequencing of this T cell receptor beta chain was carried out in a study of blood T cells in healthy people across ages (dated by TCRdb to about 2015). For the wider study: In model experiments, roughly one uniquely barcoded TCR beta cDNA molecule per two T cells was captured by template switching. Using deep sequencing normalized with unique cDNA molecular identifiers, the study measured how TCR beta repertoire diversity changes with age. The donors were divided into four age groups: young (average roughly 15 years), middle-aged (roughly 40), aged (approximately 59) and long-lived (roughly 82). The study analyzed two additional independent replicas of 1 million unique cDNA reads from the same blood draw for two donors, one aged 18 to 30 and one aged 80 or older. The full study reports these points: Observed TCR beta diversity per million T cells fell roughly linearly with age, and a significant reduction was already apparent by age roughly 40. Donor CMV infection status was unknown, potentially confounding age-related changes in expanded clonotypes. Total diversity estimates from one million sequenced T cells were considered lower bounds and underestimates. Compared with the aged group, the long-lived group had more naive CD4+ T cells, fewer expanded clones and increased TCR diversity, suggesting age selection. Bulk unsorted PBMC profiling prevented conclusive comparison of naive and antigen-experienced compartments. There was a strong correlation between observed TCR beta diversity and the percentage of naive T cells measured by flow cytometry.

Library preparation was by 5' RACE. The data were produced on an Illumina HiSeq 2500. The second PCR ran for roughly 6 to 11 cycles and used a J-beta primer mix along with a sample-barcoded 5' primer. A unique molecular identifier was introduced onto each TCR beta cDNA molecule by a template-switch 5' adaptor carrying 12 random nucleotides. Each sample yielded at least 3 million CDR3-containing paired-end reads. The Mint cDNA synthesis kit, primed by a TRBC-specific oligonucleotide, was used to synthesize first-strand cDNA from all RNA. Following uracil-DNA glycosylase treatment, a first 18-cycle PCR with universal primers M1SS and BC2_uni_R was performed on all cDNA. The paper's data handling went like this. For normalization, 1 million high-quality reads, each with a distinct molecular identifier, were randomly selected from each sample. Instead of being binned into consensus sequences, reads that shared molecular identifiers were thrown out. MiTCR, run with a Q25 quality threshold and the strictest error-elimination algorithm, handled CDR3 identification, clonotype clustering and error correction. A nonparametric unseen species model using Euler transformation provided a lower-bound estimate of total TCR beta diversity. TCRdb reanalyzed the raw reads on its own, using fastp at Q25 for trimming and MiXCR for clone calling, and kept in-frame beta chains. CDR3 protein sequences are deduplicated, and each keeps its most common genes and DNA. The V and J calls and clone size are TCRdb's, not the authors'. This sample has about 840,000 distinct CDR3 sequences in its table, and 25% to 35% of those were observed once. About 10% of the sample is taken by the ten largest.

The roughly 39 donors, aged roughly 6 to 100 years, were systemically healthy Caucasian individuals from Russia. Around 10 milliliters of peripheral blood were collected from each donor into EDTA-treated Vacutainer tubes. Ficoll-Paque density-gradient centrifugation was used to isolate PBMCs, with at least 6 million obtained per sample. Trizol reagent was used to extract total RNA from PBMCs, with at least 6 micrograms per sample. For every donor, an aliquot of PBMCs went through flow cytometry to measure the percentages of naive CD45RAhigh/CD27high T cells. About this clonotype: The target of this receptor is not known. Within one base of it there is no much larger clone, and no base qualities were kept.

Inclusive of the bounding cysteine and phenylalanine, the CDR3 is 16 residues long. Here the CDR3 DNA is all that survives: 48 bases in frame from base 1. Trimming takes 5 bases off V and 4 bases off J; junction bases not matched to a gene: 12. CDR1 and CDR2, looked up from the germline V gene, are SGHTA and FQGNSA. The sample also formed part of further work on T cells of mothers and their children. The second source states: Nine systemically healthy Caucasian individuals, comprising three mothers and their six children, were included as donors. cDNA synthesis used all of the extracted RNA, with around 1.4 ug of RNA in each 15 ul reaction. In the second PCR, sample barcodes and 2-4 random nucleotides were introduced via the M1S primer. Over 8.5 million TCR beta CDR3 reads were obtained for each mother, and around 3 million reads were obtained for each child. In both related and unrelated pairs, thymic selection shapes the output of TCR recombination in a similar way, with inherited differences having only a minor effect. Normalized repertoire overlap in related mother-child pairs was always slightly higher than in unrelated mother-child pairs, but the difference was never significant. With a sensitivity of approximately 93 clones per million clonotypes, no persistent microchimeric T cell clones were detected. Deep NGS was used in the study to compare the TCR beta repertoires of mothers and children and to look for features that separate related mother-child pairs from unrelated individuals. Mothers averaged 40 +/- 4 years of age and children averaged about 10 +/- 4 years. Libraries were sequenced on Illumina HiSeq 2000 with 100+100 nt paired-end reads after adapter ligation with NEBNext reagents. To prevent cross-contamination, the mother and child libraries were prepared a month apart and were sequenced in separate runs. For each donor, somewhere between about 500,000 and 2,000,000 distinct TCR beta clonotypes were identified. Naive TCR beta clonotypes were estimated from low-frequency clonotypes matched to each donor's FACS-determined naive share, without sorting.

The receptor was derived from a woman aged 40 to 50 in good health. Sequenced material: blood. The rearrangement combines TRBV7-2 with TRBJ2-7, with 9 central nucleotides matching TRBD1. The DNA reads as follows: TGTGCCAGCAGCCCCCCGCGACCGGGACAGGGATACGAGCAGTACTTC. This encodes CASSPPRPGQGYEQYF.